This entry concerns a single TCR beta chain. The antigen is unknown. The data belong to a study of CD8 T cells in ankylosing spondylitis. Germline lookup yields CDR1 DFQATT and CDR2 SNEGSKA (reference sequence). Trimming removed 6 bases from V and 0 bases from J; junction bases left unmatched: 8. CDR3 length: 14 residues. Libraries for TCR beta were made by quantitative 5'-RACE with molecular barcodes. TCRdb reprocessed the 5' RACE reads with MiXCR, giving one entry per CDR3 protein. Of approximately 220,000 distinct CDR3 sequences listed, 25% to 30% are singletons. Broader study findings: It was reported that disease-linked clones were significantly enriched in matched ankylosing spondylitis synovial fluid. Previously reported in reactive arthritis synovial fluid and blood were some of the motif variants. A CD8+ phenotype characterized the disease-linked clones, which were relatively rare in peripheral blood.

The clonotype comes from a male donor with ankylosing spondylitis or in good health (not recorded which). This sequence joins TRBV20-1 and TRBJ2-7; 7 bases fit TRBD2. Sequenced: blood, either unsorted or a sorted T cell fraction (not recorded which). CDR3 loop: CSARLAGHSYEQYF. The CDR3 DNA reads as TGCAGTGCGAGGTTAGCGGGCCACTCCTACGAGCAGTACTTC.